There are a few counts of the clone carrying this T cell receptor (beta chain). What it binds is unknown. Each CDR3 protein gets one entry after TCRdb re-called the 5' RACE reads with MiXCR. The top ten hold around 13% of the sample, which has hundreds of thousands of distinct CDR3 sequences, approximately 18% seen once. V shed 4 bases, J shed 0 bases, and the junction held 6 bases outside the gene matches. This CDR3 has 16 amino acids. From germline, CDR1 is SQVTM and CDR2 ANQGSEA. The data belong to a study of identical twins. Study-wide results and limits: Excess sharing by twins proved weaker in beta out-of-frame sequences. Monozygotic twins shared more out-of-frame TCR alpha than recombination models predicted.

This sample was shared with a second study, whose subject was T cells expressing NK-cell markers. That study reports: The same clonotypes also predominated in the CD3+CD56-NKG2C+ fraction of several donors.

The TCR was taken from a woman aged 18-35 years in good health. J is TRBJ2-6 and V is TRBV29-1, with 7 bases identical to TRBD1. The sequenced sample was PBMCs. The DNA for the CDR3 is TGCAGCGTTGGGACAGGACCAACCTCTGGGGCCAACGTCCTGACTTTC. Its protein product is CSVGTGPTSGANVLTF.